The clone carrying this TCR beta chain occurred a few times. The data belong to a study of identical twins. TCRdb ran MiXCR on the 5' RACE reads and lists one entry per CDR3 protein. This table has some 500,000 distinct CDR3 sequences, 14% appearing once. The CDR3 consists of 17 residues. V was clipped by 4 bases and J by 3 bases, with 23 bases between them. Per the germline V gene, CDR1 is SGDLS and CDR2 is YYNGEE. This same sample was also part of a study on yellow fever vaccine responses in identical twins.

The V and J genes are TRBV9 and TRBJ2-7; D unresolved. The sequence derives from a woman under 30 in good health. Sample: CD4+ T cells sorted from blood. This CDR3 reads CASSPYRRTRQNYEQYF. CDR3 coding DNA: TGTGCCAGCAGCCCGTATCGGCGGACGCGGCAGAACTACGAGCAGTACTTC.